These 26 T cell receptor delta chains were all obtained from the same sample, sequenced in a study of gamma-delta chains in newborns, infants, children. TCRdb re-processed the reads using CATT. The sample has several thousand delta-chain clones; 3% to 4% are singletons. Sequencing input: blood. These receptors were taken from a child who was a newborn, infant or young child, either healthy, febrile or measles-vaccinated (not recorded which).

A note on this clone: A single base separates this from a much larger clone, so it may be a read error. Within the sample, other DNA sequences also encode this same CDR3. The J gene is TRDJ3, the V gene TRDV2; 8 positions match TRDD3. Germline values: CDR1 GEAIGNYY, CDR2 EKD. The CDR3 runs 17 residues. The CDR3 DNA reads as TGTGCCTGTGACACTGCTGGGGGAGACTGGGACACCCGACAAATGTTTTTC. Translated: CACDTAGGDWDTRQMFF.

This clone occurred a few times. The junction departs from germline at one end; a sequencing error may be responsible. Different DNA sequences within this sample yield the same CDR3. V is TRDV2 and J is TRDJ3; TRDD3 might be the D (5 bases). The germline V gene encodes CDR1 GEAIGNYY and CDR2 EKD. The CDR3 has 17 amino acids. CDR3 amino acids: CACDSTGDSWDTRRMFF. The CDR3 DNA follows: TGTGCCTGTGACAGTACCGGGGACTCCTGGGACACCCGACGGATGTTTTTC.

This clone showed up just a few times. This probably arose from a read error, given a far larger clone one base away. Within the sample, other DNA sequences also encode this same CDR3. The gene calls are TRDV2 and TRDJ2; 12 bases are shared with TRDD3. Germline loops: CDR1 GEAIGNYY, CDR2 EKD. The CDR3 spans 18 residues. The CDR3 here is CACDQIPGGYALTAQLFF. The CDR3 region has the DNA TGTGCATGTGACCAGATTCCTGGGGGATACGCCCTGACAGCACAACTCTTCTTT.

In the case of this clone: A much more abundant neighbour one base away suggests this may be a read error. Other DNA variants within this sample encode the same CDR3. V and J are TRAV29/DV5 and TRDJ2, with 9 bases fitting TRDD3. CDR3 length: 19 residues. Germline CDR1 and CDR2: NSMFDY and ISSIKDK. Germline trimming cut 0 bases from V and 0 bases from J; bases unmatched to any gene: 12. This CDR3 is CAASAKRGGYPALTAQLFF. CDR3 nucleotide sequence: TGTGCAGCAAGCGCGAAACGAGGGGGATACCCAGCTTTGACAGCACAACTCTTCTTT.

V usage is TRDV2 and J usage is TRDJ3; 9 bases fit TRDD3. Trimming removed 1 base from V and 0 bases from J; junction bases left unmatched: 6. The germline V gene has CDR1 GEAIGNYY and CDR2 EKD. This CDR3 contains 19 residues. The CDR3 sequence: CACDTTGGQSSWDTRQMFF. The DNA of the CDR3 is TGTGCCTGTGACACTACTGGGGGACAGAGCTCCTGGGACACCCGACAGATGTTTTTC.

This clone has more than one count but fewer than ten. TCRdb assigns this DNA the protein of a much larger clone, which departs from its translation at residue 3; this likely reflects a read error, and the protein shown comes from translating the DNA. This chain links TRDV2 with TRDJ3, with 8 bases lining up with TRDD3. The CDR3 length is 16 residues. Germline V gene data show CDR1 as GEAIGNYY and CDR2 as EKD. CDR3 sequence reads: CARDTGIHWDTRQMFF. CDR3 nucleotide sequence: TGTGCCCGTGACACGGGGATACACTGGGACACCCGACAGATGTTTTTC.

There are a few counts of this clone. The chain carries TRDV2 and TRDJ3; 11 nucleotides align to TRDD3. With V trimmed by 3 bases and J by 1 base, 7 bases remained unmatched. CDR1 is GEAIGNYY and CDR2 is EKD in the germline V gene. The CDR3 consists of 19 residues. The chain's CDR3 is CACDLLYWGISWDTRQMFF. The CDR3 DNA reads as TGTGCCTGTGACCTTTTGTACTGGGGGATATCCTGGGACACCCGACAGATGTTTTTC.

In its sample, this clone is medium-sized. J is TRDJ3 and V is TRDV2; TRDD3 aligns across 10 bases. The CDR3 sequence is 20 residues long. Germline-derived CDR1 and CDR2 are GEAIGNYY and EKD. Losses at the gene ends were 3 bases for V and 0 bases for J; bases not matched to a gene: 10. The CDR3, as DNA: TGTGCCTGTGACTCGTACTGGGGGATTCCACCCTCCTGGGACACCCGACAGATGTTTTTC. It is translated as CACDSYWGIPPSWDTRQMFF.

To note about this clone: This may stem from a read error, because a much larger clone lies one nucleotide away. At the DNA level, this CDR3 is encoded by other sequences in the same sample as well. The V gene is TRDV2, the J gene TRDJ2; D possibly corresponds to TRDD3 (5 bases). Germline V CDR1 and CDR2: GEAIGNYY, EKD. V was pared by 4 bases and J by 5 bases, with 13 bases between. This CDR3 is built from 14 residues. In nucleotides, the CDR3 is TGTGCCTGTGAAGAAGTGGGGACAACAGCACAACTCTTCTTT. Protein product: CACEEVGTTAQLFF.

The gene calls are TRDV2 and TRDJ3, with D possibly matching TRDD3 (6 bases). The length of the CDR3 is 18 residues. Germline V CDR1 and CDR2: GEAIGNYY, EKD. Trimming stripped 1 base from V and 0 bases from J, with 12 bases between. The CDR3 DNA is TGTGCCTGTGACACGCTGGGGAAAAGCTCCTGGGACACCCGACAGATGTTTTTC. Encoded protein: CACDTLGKSSWDTRQMFF.

This clone ranks as medium-sized. The chain employs TRDV2 and TRDJ1; 13 bases line up with TRDD3. The junction had 2 bases not matched to a gene; V was cut back by 2 bases and J by 3 bases. The CDR3 extends over 15 amino acids. Germline V gives CDR1 GEAIGNYY, CDR2 EKD. CDR3 in DNA: TGTGCCTGTGACAATACTGGGGGATACGCCGATAAACTCATCTTT. Its translation is CACDNTGGYADKLIF.

V is TRDV1 and J is TRDJ1, with 12 bases that match TRDD3. The J gene, absent from TCRdb, was called here by matching the DNA to germline. Germline V lookup: CDR1 TSWWSYY, CDR2 QGS. There are 22 residues in the CDR3. J was trimmed by 0 bases and V by 3 bases; bases with no gene match: 20. The CDR3 spells CALGEGLPGGYAPVGYTDKLIF. The CDR3 bases are TGTGCTCTTGGGGAGGGCCTTCCTGGGGGATACGCTCCGGTAGGGTACACCGATAAACTCATCTTT.

This clone is labeled as medium-sized (0.01 to 0.1%). A far larger clone is off by one base, so a read error is likely. The V gene is TRDV2, the J gene TRDJ3, with D possibly being TRDD3 (6 bases). Trimming left V 3 bases short and J 0 bases short, with 8 bases between. This CDR3 region has 16 residues. CDR1 is GEAIGNYY and CDR2 is EKD in the germline V gene. The CDR3 region has the DNA TGTGCCTGTGACTGGGGGGGCTCCTGGGACACCCGACAGATGTTTTTC. As protein: CACDWGGSWDTRQMFF.

This clone was detected only a few times. The rearrangement links TRDV2 to TRDJ3, with 9 bases matching TRDD3. Germline lookup yields CDR1 GEAIGNYY and CDR2 EKD. V lost 0 bases, J lost 2 bases, and 4 bases stayed unmatched. This CDR3 has 18 amino acids. CDR3: CACDTLGDQAWDTRQMFF. The CDR3 DNA reads as TGTGCCTGTGACACCCTGGGGGATCAGGCCTGGGACACCCGACAGATGTTTTTC.

With regard to this clone: Relative to the germline gene, one junction end is altered; a read error may explain this. The chain recombines TRDV2 with TRDJ3; 7 positions agree with TRDD3. The CDR3 spans 16 residues. CDR1 is GEAIGNYY, CDR2 EKD, per germline. The CDR3 region has the DNA TGTGCCTGTGGCACCGGGGATACCTGGGACACCCGACAGATGTTTTTC. Its protein is CACGTGDTWDTRQMFF.

This clone is judged medium-sized. A read error is the likely source, as a far larger clone sits one nucleotide away. Within the sample, other DNA sequences also encode this same CDR3. The rearrangement joins TRDV2 to TRDJ2; TRDD3 matches 8 bases. Germline V CDR1 and CDR2: GEAIGNYY, EKD. The CDR3 consists of 14 residues. The CDR3 protein is CACDTWGMTAQLFF. DNA for the CDR3: TGCGCCTGTGACACCTGGGGGATGACAGCACAACTCTTCTTT.

On this clone itself: A clone one base away is much larger, so this may be a read error. Other DNA sequences from this sample encode an identical CDR3 as well. The rearrangement links TRDV2 to TRDJ1; 12 nucleotides align to TRDD3. The germline CDR1 and CDR2 sequences are GEAIGNYY and EKD. This CDR3 is 15 amino acids long. In DNA form, the CDR3 reads TGTGCCTGTGACCCGTTACTGGGGGATACCGGTAAACTCATCTTT. Its protein product is CACDPLLGDTGKLIF.

This clone was seen at least ten times. V is TRDV2 and J is TRDJ3, with 13 bases fitting TRDD3. Germline V lookup: CDR1 GEAIGNYY, CDR2 EKD. The ends lost 0 bases at V and 0 bases at J; junction bases unmatched: 7. The CDR3 length is 21 residues. CDR3 in amino acids: CACDTVLGDTVRSWDTRQMFF. Written as DNA, the CDR3 is TGTGCCTGTGACACCGTACTGGGGGATACGGTGCGCTCCTGGGACACCCGACAGATGTTTTTC.

This clone was counted only a few times. Here the J gene is TRDJ3 and the V gene is not called; TRDD3, the D gene given by the table, was not confirmed from the DNA. The CDR3 consists of 20 residues. The CDR3 is CACDPAYTGGTSWDTRQMFF. The CDR3 coding sequence is TGTGCCTGTGACCCCGCCTATACTGGGGGCACATCCTGGGACACCCGACAGATGTTTTTC.

The table lists this clone with a few counts. One base away lies a much larger clone, so this may be a sequencing read error. Other DNA sequences in this sample translate to the same CDR3. Here the CDR3 reads CAATDLGDGTDKLIF. The CDR3 DNA is TGTGCAGCAACCGACCTGGGGGATGGCACCGATAAGCTCATCTTT. The chain joins TRAV29/DV5 to TRDJ1, with 9 bases identical to TRDD3. CDR1 and CDR2 from the germline V gene are NSMFDY and ISSIKDK. The CDR3 spans 15 residues.

As for this clone: The mismatch at residue 10 between this DNA's translation and the TCRdb protein of a much larger clone likely reflects a read error; the protein shown is translated from the DNA. Here the CDR3 DNA reads TGTGCCTGTGACAACTGGGGGAGCTCCCGGGACACCCGACAGATGTTTTTC. Translation gives CACDNWGSSRDTRQMFF. V is TRDV2 and J is TRDJ3, with 9 bases aligning to TRDD3. From germline, CDR1 is GEAIGNYY and CDR2 EKD. This CDR3 has 17 residues.

This clone occurred a few times. The chain couples TRDV2 to TRDJ3; a weak D match, TRDD3 (6 bases). The CDR3 sequence is 22 residues long. V was pared by 0 bases and J by 0 bases, with 23 bases between. Germline loops: CDR1 GEAIGNYY, CDR2 EKD. The CDR3 loop reads CACDTAEGGGGSSSWDTRQMFF. The CDR3 nucleotides are TGTGCCTGTGACACCGCGGAGGGAGGTGGGGGTTCCAGCTCCTGGGACACCCGACAGATGTTTTTC.

This clone is large (0.1 to 1%) within its sample. Other nucleotide sequences from this sample produce the same CDR3. The CDR3 region has the DNA TGTGCCTGTGACATACTGGGGGATACGACAGCACAACTCTTCTTT. This gives the protein CACDILGDTTAQLFF. V usage is TRDV2 and J usage is TRDJ2; 12 nucleotides line up with TRDD3. The germline V gene has CDR1 GEAIGNYY and CDR2 EKD. The CDR3 has 15 amino acids. V lost 2 bases to trimming and J lost 4 bases; unmatched junction nucleotides: 1.

This clone occurred a few times. The chain uses TRDV2 and TRDJ3; TRDD3 aligns across 8 bases. After removal of 3 bases from V and 1 base from J, the junction contained 13 bases not matched to a gene. Germline assignment: CDR1 GEAIGNYY and CDR2 EKD. The CDR3 consists of 20 residues. The CDR3 loop reads CACDPAHTGGTSWDTRQMFF. CDR3 bases: TGTGCCTGTGACCCCGCCCATACTGGGGGCACATCCTGGGACACCCGACAGATGTTTTTC.

This clone came up a few times. The translation of this DNA and the TCRdb protein of a much larger clone differ at residue 14, probably owing to a read error; the protein shown here is translated from the DNA. The J gene is TRDJ3, the V gene TRDV2; D might be TRDD3 (5 bases). CDR1 GEAIGNYY and CDR2 EKD come from the germline V gene. The CDR3 spans 18 residues. CDR3 loop: CACDTVKWSSWDTQQMFF. The CDR3 coding sequence is TGTGCCTGTGACACCGTGAAGTGGTCCTCCTGGGACACCCAACAGATGTTTTTC.

This clone was counted a few times. V is TRDV2 and J is TRDJ3; 9 positions match TRDD3. V was pared by 0 bases and J by 0 bases, with 2 bases of the junction left unmatched. The germline V gene has CDR1 GEAIGNYY and CDR2 EKD. The CDR3 sequence is 18 residues long. DNA of the CDR3: TGTGCCTGTGACACCGTGGGGATACGCTCCTGGGACACCCGACAGATGTTTTTC. Amino acid sequence: CACDTVGIRSWDTRQMFF.